This T cell receptor (beta chain) was identified during a study of control samples from healthy donors and cancer patients. Some clones are missing from TCRdb's copy, which holds only in-frame ones; the method was immunoSEQ multiplex PCR. Seen here are approximately 94,000 clones, roughly 84% observed once, and the top ten hold under 40%. In germline, CDR1 is SGDLS, CDR2 YYNGEE. The CDR3 runs to 15 residues. V trimming: 5 bases; J trimming: 2 bases; junction bases outside the gene matches: 4. Sequenced: PBMCs. This rearrangement joins TRBV9 to TRBJ2-6, with 7 bases identical to TRBD1. This clonotype was obtained from a man aged 65 to 85 with lung cancer. The CDR3 loop reads CASSSQGTGANVLTF. CDR3 coding DNA: TGTGCCAGCAGTTCACAGGGGACTGGGGCCAACGTCCTGACTTTC.